The 7 T cell receptor beta chains given below trace back to one sample, sequenced in a study of T cells in Graves' hyperthyroidism and ophthalmopathy. RNA transcripts were the template for amplifying TCR beta CDR3 regions. The TCR CDR3 was amplified in a first-round RT-PCR using the HTBI primer set. TCRdb re-derived calls from the multiplex PCR reads in MiXCR, one entry per CDR3 protein. Among fewer than 450,000 distinct CDR3 sequences listed, 17% were seen once. Sequencing input: blood. These receptors were obtained from a woman younger than 45 with Graves' hyperthyroidism that later progressed to Graves' ophthalmopathy.

CDR3 sequence: CASSEVPGTDTQYF. The DNA for the CDR3 is TGTGCCAGCAGCGAAGTACCGGGCACAGATACGCAGTATTTT. The rearrangement uses TRBV4-2 and TRBJ2-3, with D unresolved. The CDR3 runs to 14 residues. V was clipped by 5 bases and J by 1 base, with 10 bases between them. Germline-derived CDR1 and CDR2 are LGHNA and YNFKEQ.

This clonotype came up many times. The rearrangement uses TRBV9 and TRBJ2-7; 7 bases map to TRBD1. V was clipped by 0 bases and J by 3 bases; unmatched bases: 3. CDR1 SGDLS and CDR2 YYNGEE come from the germline V gene. This CDR3 is 14 amino acids long. The CDR3 here is CASSVDAGGYEQYF. In DNA, the CDR3 is TGTGCCAGCAGCGTAGATGCAGGGGGCTACGAGCAGTACTTC.

This clonotype was seen at least ten times. The chain is built from TRBV9 and TRBJ2-5, with TRBD2 matching over 12 bases. V was pared by 4 bases and J by 0 bases, with 4 bases of the junction left unmatched. The CDR3 runs to 16 residues. Germline-derived CDR1 and CDR2 are SGDLS and YYNGEE. CDR3 sequence reads: CASSPWTSGNQETQYF. The CDR3 DNA follows: TGTGCCAGCAGCCCATGGACTAGCGGGAACCAAGAGACCCAGTACTTC.

In this sample, this clonotype turned up a few times. The chain employs TRBV15 and TRBJ1-2, with 7 bases identical to TRBD1. J was trimmed by 4 bases and V by 3 bases; bases with no gene match: 5. Germline loops: CDR1 LNHNV, CDR2 YYDKDF (reference sequence). The length of the CDR3 is 14 residues. CDR3 bases: TGTGCCACCAGCAGGTCTAGGGACAGCTATGGCTACACCTTC. Its protein product is CATSRSRDSYGYTF.

The chain recombines TRBV29-1 with TRBJ1-1, with TRBD1 as a possible D gene (6 bases). Trimming took 6 bases from V and 8 from J, leaving 19 bases between them. Germline CDR1 reads SQVTM; CDR2 reads ANQGSEA. The CDR3 sequence is 13 residues long. The CDR3 coding sequence is TGCAGCGTCGCCCCCGACAGGCCCGCCGAAGCTTTCTTT. Its protein is CSVAPDRPAEAFF.

This clonotype was found many times. The CDR3 is CASSDARNTGELFF. The CDR3 DNA sequence: TGTGCCAGCAGTGACGCACGAAACACCGGGGAGCTGTTTTTT. The J gene is TRBJ2-2, the V gene TRBV2; D gene unclear. The CDR3 length is 14 residues. Germline V CDR1 and CDR2: SNHLY, FYNNEI. Between the trimmed V and J ends, which lost 3 bases and 2 bases, there was a span of 7 bases.

The chain couples TRBV6-1 to TRBJ2-7; 8 bases line up with TRBD1. Germline V CDR1 and CDR2: MNHNS, SASEGT. The V segment lost 9 bases and the J segment 2 bases; nucleotides outside the gene matches: 3. There are 12 residues in the CDR3. The CDR3 reads CASRDRPYEQYF. The CDR3 DNA reads TGTGCCAGTCGGGACAGGCCCTACGAGCAGTACTTC.